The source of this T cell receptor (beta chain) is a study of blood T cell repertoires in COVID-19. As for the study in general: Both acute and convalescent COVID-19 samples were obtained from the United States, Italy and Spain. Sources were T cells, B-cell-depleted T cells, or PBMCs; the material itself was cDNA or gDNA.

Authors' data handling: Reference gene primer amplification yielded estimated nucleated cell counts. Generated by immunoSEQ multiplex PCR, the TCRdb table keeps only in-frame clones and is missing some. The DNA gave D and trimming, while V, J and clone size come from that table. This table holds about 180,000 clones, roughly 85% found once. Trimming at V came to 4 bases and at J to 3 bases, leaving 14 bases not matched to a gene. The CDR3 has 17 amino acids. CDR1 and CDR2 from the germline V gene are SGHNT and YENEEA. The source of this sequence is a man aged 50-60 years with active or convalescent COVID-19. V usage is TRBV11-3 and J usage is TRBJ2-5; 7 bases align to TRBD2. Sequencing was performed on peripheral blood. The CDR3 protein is CASSSGLSRNGKETQYF. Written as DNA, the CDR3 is TGTGCCAGCAGCTCGGGACTATCAAGGAACGGCAAAGAGACCCAGTACTTC.